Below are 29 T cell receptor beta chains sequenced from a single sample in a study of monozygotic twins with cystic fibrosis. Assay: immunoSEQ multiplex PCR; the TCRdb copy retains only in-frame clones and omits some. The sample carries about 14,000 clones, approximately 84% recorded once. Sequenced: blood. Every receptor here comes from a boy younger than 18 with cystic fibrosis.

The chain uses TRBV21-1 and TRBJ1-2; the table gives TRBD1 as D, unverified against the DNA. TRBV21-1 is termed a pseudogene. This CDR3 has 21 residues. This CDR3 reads CASSKYPNWVRGLESNYGYTF. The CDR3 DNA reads TGTGCCAGCAGCAAATATCCCAACTGGGTCAGGGGTCTTGAGTCTAACTATGGCTACACCTTC.

The CDR3 sequence: CASSSIERHYLLSYNEQFF. The CDR3 DNA is TGTGCCAGCAGCTCTATCGAGAGACACTACCTCCTCTCCTACAATGAGCAGTTCTTC. The chain links TRBV7-2 to TRBJ2-1; no firm D call. The CDR3 is 19 residues long. The V end was cut by 4 bases, the J end by 0 bases, with 22 bases between. The germline CDR1 and CDR2 sequences are SGHTA and FQGNSA.

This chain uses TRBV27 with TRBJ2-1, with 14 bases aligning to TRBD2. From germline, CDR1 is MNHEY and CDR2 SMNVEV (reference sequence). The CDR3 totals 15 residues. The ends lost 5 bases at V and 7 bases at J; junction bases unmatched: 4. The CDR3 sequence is CASSPGLAGGNEQFF. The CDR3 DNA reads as TGTGCCAGCAGTCCAGGACTAGCGGGGGGTAATGAGCAGTTCTTC.

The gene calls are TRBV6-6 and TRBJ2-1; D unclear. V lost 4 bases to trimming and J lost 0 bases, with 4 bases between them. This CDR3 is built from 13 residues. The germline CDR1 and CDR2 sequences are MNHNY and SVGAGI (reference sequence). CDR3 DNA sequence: TGTGCCAGCAGTTCTCACTCCTACAATGAGCAGTTCTTC. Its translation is CASSSHSYNEQFF.

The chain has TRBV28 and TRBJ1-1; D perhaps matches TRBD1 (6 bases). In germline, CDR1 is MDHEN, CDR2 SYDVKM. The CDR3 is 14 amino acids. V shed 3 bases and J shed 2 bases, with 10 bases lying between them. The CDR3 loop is CASSFSGVNTEAFF. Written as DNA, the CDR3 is TGTGCCAGCAGTTTCTCAGGGGTCAACACTGAAGCTTTCTTT.

The CDR3 coding sequence is TGCAGCGTTAGCGGGAGCACCCACTACGAGCAGTACTTC. This sequence encodes CSVSGSTHYEQYF. The V call is TRBV29-1, the J call TRBJ2-7; 8 bases agree with TRBD2. The V gene's germline CDR1 is SQVTM and CDR2 ANQGSEA. V shed 5 bases, J shed 3 bases, and the junction held 6 bases outside the gene matches. The CDR3 consists of 13 residues.

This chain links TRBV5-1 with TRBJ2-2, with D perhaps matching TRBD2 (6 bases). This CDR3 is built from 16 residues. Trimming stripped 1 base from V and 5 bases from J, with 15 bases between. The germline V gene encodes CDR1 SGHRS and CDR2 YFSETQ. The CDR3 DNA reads TGCGCCAGCAGCTTGAAACTAGCTGGTGTAACCGGGGAGCTGTTTTTT. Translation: CASSLKLAGVTGELFF.

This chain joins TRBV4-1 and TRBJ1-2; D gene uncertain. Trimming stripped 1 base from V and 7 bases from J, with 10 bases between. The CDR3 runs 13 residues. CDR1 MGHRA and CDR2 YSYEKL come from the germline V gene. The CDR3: CASSQAAPGGYTF. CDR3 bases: TGCGCCAGCAGCCAAGCTGCCCCCGGTGGCTACACCTTC.

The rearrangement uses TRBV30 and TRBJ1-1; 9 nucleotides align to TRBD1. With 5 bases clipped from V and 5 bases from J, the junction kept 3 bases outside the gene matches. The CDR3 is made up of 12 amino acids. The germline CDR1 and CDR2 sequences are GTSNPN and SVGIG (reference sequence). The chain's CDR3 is CAWRTGVTEAFF. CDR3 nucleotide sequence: TGTGCCTGGCGGACAGGGGTAACTGAAGCTTTCTTT.

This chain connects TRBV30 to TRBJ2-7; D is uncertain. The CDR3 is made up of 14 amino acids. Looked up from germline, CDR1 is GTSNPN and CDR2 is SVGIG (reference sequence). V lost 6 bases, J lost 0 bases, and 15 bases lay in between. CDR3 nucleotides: TGTGCCTGTGACCGGCGCAATCGCTCCTACGAGCAGTACTTC. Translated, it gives CACDRRNRSYEQYF.

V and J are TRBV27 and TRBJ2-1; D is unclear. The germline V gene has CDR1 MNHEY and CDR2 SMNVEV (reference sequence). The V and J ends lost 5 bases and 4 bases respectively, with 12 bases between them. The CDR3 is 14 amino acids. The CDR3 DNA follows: TGTGCCAGCAGTCCGAGAATACCATACAATGAGCAGTTCTTC. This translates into CASSPRIPYNEQFF.

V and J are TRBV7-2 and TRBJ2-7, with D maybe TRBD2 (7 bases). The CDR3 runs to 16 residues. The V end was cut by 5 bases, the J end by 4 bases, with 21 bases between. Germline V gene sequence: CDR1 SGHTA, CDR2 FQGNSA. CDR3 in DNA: TGTGCCAGCAGCCCCACTGGGGGGGGCTCGCCGTACGAGCAGTACTTC. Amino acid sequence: CASSPTGGGSPYEQYF.

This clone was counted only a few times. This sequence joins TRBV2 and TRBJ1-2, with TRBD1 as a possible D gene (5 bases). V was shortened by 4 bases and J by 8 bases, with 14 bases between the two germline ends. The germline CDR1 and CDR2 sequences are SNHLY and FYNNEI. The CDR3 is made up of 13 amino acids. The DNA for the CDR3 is TGTGCCAGCAGTGCCGGGACCCTCGACGGCTACACCTTC. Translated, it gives CASSAGTLDGYTF.

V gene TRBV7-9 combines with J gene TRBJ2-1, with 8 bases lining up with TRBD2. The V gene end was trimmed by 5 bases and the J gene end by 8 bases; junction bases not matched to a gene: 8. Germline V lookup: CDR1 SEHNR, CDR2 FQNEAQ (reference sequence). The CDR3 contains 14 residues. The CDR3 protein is CASSETGGPDEQFF. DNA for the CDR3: TGTGCCAGCAGCGAGACGGGAGGGCCGGATGAGCAGTTCTTC.

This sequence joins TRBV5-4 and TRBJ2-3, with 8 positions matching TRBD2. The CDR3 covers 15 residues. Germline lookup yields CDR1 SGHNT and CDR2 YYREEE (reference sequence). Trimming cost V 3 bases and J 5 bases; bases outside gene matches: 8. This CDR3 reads CASSSLRGALDTQYF. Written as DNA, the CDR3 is TGTGCCAGCAGCTCCCTGCGGGGGGCCTTAGATACGCAGTATTTT. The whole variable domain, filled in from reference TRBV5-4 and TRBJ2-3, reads ETGVTQSPTHLIKTRGQQVTLRCSSQSGHNTVSWYQQALGQGPQFIFQYYREEENGRGNFPPRFSGLQFPNYSSELNVNALELDDSALYLCASSSLRGALDTQYFGPGTRLTVL.

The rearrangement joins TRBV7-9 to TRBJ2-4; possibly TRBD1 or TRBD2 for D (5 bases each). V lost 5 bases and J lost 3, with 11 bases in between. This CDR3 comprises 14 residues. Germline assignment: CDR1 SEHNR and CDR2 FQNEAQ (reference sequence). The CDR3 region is CASSNERGKNIQYF. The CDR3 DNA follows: TGTGCCAGCAGCAACGAGAGGGGCAAAAACATTCAGTACTTC. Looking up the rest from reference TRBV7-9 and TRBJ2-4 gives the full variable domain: DTGVSQNPRHKITKRGQNVTFRCDPISEHNRLYWYRQTLGQGPEFLTYFQNEAQLEKSRLLSDRFSAERPKGSFSTLEIQRTEQGDSAMYLCASSNERGKNIQYFGAGTRLSVL.

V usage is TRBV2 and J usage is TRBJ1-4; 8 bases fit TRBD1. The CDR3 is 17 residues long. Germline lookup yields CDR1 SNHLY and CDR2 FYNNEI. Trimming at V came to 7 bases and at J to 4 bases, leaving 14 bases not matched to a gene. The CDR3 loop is CASNPNQGAVGNEKLFF. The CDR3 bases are TGTGCCAGCAACCCGAATCAGGGGGCGGTGGGTAATGAAAAACTGTTTTTT.

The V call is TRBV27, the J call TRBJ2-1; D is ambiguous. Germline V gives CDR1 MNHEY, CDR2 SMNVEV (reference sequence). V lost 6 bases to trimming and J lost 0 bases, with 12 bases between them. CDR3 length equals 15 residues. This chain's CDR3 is CASRLDGSSYNEQFF. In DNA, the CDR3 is TGTGCCAGCAGGCTCGACGGATCCTCCTACAATGAGCAGTTCTTC.

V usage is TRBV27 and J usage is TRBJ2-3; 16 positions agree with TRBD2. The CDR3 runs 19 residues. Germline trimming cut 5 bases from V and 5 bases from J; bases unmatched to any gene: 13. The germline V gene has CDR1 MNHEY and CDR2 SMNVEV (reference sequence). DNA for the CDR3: TGTGCCAGCAGTATTCAACCGGGACTAGCGGGGGGGCAGGAAGATACGCAGTATTTT. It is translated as CASSIQPGLAGGQEDTQYF.

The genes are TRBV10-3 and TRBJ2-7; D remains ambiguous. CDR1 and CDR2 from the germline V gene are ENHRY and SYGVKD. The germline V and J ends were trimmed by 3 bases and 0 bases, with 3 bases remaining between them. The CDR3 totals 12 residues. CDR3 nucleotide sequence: TGTGCCATCAGTGATCCCTCCTACGAGCAGTACTTC. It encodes CAISDPSYEQYF.

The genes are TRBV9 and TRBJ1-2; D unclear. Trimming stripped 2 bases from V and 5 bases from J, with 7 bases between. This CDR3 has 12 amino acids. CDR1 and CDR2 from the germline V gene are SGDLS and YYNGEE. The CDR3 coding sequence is TGTGCCAGCAGCGTGGCCTCTTATGGCTACACCTTC. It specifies CASSVASYGYTF.

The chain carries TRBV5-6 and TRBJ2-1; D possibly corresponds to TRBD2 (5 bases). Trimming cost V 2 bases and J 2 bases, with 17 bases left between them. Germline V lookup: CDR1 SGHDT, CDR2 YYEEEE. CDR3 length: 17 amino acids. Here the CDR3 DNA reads TGTGCCAGCAGCTTCGACGGAGGTTATGGGCCCTACAATGAGCAGTTCTTC. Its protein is CASSFDGGYGPYNEQFF.

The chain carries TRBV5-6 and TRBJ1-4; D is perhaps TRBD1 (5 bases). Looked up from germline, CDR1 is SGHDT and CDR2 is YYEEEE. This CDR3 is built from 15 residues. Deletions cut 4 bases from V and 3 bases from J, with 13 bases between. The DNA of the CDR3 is TGTGCCAGCAGCACCCAGGGTGGGGCTAATGAAAAACTGTTTTTT. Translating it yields CASSTQGGANEKLFF. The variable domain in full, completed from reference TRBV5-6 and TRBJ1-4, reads DAGVTQSPTHLIKTRGQQVTLRCSPKSGHDTVSWYQQALGQGPQFIFQYYEEEERQRGNFPDRFSGHQFPNYSSELNVNALLLGDSALYLCASSTQGGANEKLFFGSGTQLSVL.

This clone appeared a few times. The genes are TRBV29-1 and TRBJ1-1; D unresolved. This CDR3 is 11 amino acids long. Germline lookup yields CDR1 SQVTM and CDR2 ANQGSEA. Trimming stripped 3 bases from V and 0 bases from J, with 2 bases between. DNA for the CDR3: TGCAGCGTTGAGTTGAACACTGAAGCTTTCTTT. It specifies CSVELNTEAFF. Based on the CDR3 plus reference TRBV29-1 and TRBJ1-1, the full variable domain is SAVISQKPSRDICQRGTSLTIQCQVDSQVTMMFWYRQQPGQSLTLIATANQGSEATYESGFVIDKFPISRPNLTFSTLTVSNMSPEDSSIYLCSVELNTEAFFGQGTRLTVV.

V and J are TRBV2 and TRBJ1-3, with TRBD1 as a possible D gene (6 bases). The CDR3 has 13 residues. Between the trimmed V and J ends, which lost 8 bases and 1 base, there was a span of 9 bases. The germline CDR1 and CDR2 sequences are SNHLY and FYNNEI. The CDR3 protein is CASAGTSGNTIYF. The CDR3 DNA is TGTGCCAGCGCTGGGACATCTGGAAACACCATATATTTT.

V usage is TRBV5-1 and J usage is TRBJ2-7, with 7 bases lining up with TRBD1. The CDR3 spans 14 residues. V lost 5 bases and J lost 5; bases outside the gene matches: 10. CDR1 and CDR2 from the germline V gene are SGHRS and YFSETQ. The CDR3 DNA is TGCGCCAGCAGATATCGACAGGGTGGCAACGAGCAGTACTTC. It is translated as CASRYRQGGNEQYF.

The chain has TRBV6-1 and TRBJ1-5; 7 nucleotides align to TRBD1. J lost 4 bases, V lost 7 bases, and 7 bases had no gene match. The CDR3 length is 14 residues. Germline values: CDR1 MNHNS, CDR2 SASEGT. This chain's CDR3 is CASKVGTENQPQHF. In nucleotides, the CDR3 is TGTGCCAGCAAGGTCGGGACAGAAAATCAGCCCCAGCATTTT.

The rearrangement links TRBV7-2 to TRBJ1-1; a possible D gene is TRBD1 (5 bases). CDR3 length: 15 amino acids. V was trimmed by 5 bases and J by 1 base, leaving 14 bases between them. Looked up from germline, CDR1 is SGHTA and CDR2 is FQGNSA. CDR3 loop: CASSKTGTQNTEAFF. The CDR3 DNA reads TGTGCCAGCAGCAAAACCGGGACCCAGAACACTGAAGCTTTCTTT.

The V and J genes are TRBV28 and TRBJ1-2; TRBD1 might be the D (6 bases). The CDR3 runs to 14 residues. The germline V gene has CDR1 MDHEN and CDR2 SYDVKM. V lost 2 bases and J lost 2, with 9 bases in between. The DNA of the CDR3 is TGTGCCAGCAGTTTACACAGGGCAAACTATGGCTACACCTTC. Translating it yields CASSLHRANYGYTF.